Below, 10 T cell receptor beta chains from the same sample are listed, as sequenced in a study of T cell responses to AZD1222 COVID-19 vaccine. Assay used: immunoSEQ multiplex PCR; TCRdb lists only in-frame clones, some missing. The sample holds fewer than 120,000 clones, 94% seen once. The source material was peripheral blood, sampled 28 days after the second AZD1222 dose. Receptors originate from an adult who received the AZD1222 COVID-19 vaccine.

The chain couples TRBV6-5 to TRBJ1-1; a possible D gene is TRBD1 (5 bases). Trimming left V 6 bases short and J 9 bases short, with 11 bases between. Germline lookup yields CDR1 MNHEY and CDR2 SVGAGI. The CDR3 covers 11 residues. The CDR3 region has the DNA TGTGCCAGCAGGGCGGGGGGGAAAGCTTTCTTT. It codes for CASRAGGKAFF.

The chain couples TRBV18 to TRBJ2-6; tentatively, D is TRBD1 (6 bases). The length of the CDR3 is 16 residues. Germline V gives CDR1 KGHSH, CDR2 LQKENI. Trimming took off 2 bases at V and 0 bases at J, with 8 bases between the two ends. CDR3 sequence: CASSPDRSSGANVLTF. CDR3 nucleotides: TGTGCCAGCTCACCAGACAGGTCCTCTGGGGCCAACGTCCTGACTTTC.

The CDR3: CASSSPHGRSGNTIYF. In DNA, the CDR3 is TGTGCCAGCAGCTCCCCCCATGGCAGGTCTGGAAACACCATATATTTT. This chain joins TRBV5-6 and TRBJ1-3; no clear D. Germline V gives CDR1 SGHDT, CDR2 YYEEEE. The V and J ends lost 3 bases and 1 base respectively, with 14 bases between them. CDR3 length equals 16 residues.

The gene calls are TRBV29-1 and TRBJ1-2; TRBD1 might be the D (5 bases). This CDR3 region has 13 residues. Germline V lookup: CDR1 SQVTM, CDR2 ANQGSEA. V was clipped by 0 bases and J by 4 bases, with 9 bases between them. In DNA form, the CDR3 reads TGCAGCGTTGAAGATCAGGGCCCCTATGGCTACACCTTC. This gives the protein CSVEDQGPYGYTF.

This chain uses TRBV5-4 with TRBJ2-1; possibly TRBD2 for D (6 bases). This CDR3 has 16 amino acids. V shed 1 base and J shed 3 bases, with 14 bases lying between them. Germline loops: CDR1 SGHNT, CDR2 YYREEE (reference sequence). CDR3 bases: TGTGCCAGCAGCTTGTCTAGCCTAGCGATCTACAATGAGCAGTTCTTC. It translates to CASSLSSLAIYNEQFF.

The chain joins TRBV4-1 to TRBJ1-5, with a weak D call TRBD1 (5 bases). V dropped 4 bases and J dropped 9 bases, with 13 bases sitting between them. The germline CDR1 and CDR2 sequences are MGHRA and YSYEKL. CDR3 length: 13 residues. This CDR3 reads CASSREGVRPQHF. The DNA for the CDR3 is TGCGCCAGCAGCCGCGAAGGGGTTAGGCCCCAGCATTTT.

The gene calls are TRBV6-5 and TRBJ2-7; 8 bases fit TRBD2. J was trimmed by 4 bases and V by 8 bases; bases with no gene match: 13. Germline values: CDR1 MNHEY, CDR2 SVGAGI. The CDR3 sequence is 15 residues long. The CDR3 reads CASWRVSSGSYEQYF. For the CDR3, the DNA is TGTGCCAGCTGGAGGGTTTCCAGCGGGAGTTACGAGCAGTACTTC.

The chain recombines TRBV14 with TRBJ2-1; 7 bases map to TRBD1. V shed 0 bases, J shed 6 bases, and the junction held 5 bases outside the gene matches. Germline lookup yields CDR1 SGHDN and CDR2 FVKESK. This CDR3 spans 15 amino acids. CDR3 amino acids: CASSQEGGHTNEQFF. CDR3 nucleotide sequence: TGTGCCAGCAGCCAAGAAGGGGGCCACACCAATGAGCAGTTCTTC.

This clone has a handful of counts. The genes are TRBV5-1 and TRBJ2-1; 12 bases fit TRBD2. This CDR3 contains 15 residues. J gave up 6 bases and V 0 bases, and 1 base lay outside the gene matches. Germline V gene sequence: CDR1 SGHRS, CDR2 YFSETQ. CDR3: CASSLGTSGTNEQFF. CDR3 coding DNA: TGCGCCAGCAGCTTGGGGACTAGCGGGACCAATGAGCAGTTCTTC.

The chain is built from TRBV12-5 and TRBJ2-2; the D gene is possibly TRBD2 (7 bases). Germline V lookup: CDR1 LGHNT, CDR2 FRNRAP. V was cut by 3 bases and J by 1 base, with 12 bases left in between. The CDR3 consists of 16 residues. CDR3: CASGFSGGGNTGELFF. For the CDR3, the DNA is TGTGCTAGTGGTTTTTCGGGGGGCGGGAACACCGGGGAGCTGTTTTTT.